This T cell receptor beta chain originates from a study of T cell changes during pregnancy in multiple sclerosis. Sequencing was performed with immunoSEQ multiplex PCR; in TCRdb, only in-frame clones are kept and a portion is missing. The sample holds 60,000 or so clones, 91% seen once. With 0 bases removed from V and 2 bases from J, the gap between germline ends came to 9 bases. This CDR3 region has 15 residues. Per germline, CDR1 SGDLS and CDR2 YYNGEE. Material: peripheral blood, obtained before pregnancy. The chain combines TRBV9 with TRBJ1-3, with D possibly being TRBD1 (6 bases). The TCR sequence derives from a female donor with multiple sclerosis, enrolled in a pregnancy study. The CDR3 nucleotides read TGTGCCAGCAGCGTAGGGGCAGGGGCTGGAAACACCATATATTTT. Translation gives CASSVGAGAGNTIYF.